The sequence of this T cell receptor beta chain was determined in a study of blood T cell repertoires in COVID-19. Study overall: Both acute and convalescent COVID-19 samples were obtained from the United States, Italy and Spain. T cells, B-cell-depleted T cells, or PBMCs supplied cDNA or gDNA.

As concerns this clone: Other DNA sequences of this sample code for an identical CDR3.

Repertoires were generated with immunoSEQ multiplex PCR, while TCRdb's copy carries only in-frame clones and drops some. This table has almost 90,000 clones, 88% appearing once. The CDR3 is 14 amino acids. Germline V gene data show CDR1 as MNHEY and CDR2 as SVGAGI. Trimming removed 2 bases from V and 4 bases from J; junction bases left unmatched: 4. This sequence was found in a man older than 75 with acute or convalescent COVID-19. The sample was peripheral blood. The rearrangement links TRBV6-5 to TRBJ1-2; 7 positions match TRBD1. CDR3 residues: CASSYGGQPYGYTF. Here the CDR3 DNA reads TGTGCCAGCAGTTACGGGGGACAGCCCTATGGCTACACCTTC.